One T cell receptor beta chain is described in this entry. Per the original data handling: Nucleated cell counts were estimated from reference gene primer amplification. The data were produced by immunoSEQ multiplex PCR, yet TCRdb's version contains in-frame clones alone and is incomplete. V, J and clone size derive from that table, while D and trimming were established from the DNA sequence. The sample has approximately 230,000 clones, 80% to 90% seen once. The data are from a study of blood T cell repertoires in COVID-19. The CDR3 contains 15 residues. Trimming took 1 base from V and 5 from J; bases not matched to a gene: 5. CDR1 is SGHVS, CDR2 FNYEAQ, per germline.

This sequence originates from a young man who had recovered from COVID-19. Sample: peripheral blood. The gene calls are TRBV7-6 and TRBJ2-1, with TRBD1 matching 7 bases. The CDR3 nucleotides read TGTGCCAGCAGCTTAGGAGGGACAGTTAACAATGAGCAGTTCTTC. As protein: CASSLGGTVNNEQFF.